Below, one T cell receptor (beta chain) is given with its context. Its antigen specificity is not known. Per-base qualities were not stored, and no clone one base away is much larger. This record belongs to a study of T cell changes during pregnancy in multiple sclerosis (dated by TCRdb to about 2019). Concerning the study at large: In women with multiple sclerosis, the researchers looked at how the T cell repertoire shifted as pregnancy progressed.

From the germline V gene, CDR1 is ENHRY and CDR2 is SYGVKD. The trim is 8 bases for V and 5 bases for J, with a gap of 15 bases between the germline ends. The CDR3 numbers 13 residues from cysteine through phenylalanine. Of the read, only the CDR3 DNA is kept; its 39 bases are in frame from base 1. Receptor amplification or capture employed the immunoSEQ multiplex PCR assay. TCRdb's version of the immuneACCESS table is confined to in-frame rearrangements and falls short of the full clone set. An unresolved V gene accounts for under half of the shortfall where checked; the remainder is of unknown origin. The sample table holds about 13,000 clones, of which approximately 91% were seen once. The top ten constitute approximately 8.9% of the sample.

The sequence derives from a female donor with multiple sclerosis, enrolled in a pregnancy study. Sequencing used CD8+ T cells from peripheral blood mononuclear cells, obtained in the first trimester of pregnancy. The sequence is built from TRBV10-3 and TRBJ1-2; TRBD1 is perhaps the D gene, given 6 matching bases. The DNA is TGTGCCATCGCTGAGGGGGATTCTTATGGCTACACCTTC. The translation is CAIAEGDSYGYTF.